Presented here are 23 T cell receptor beta chains from one specimen sequenced in a study of blood T cells in healthy people across ages. Next came a second PCR, run for about 7 to 12 cycles, which used a sample-barcoded 5' primer along with a J-beta primer mix. TCRdb re-analysed the 5' RACE reads in MiXCR, keeping a single row per CDR3 protein. The top ten hold about 38% of the sample, which has over 700,000 distinct CDR3 sequences, around half seen once. Input material: blood. Receptors were obtained from a man at least 80 years old in good health.

The rearrangement links TRBV27 to TRBJ2-7; 10 bases agree with TRBD2. Germline-derived CDR1 and CDR2 are MNHEY and SMNVEV (reference sequence). The junction had 15 bases not matched to a gene; V was cut back by 3 bases and J by 7 bases. The CDR3 has 17 amino acids. The CDR3 coding sequence is TGTGCCAGCAGTTTGTTGAGCGGGAGGGCTTTGGGCAATGAGCAGTACTTC. Translation: CASSLLSGRALGNEQYF.

The chain couples TRBV29-1 to TRBJ2-1; 8 nucleotides agree with TRBD2. Per germline, CDR1 SQVTM and CDR2 ANQGSEA. V dropped 7 bases and J dropped 10; count of bases not matched to a gene: 18. This CDR3 is 15 amino acids long. The CDR3 region is CSASPAGGQTYEQFF. In DNA, the CDR3 is TGCAGCGCCTCTCCGGCGGGAGGCCAGACCTACGAGCAGTTCTTC.

In its sample, this clonotype was seen a few times. This chain links TRBV5-1 with TRBJ2-1; 10 positions agree with TRBD2. Germline V gives CDR1 SGHRS, CDR2 YFSETQ. This CDR3 has 16 residues. The junction had 8 bases not matched to a gene; V was cut back by 0 bases and J by 8 bases. The CDR3: CASSLVSGLAFDEQFF. The CDR3 DNA sequence: TGCGCCAGCAGCTTGGTGTCGGGACTAGCGTTCGATGAGCAGTTCTTC.

This clonotype turned up a few times. The V gene is TRBV5-1, the J gene TRBJ2-5; TRBD1 aligns across 7 bases. V lost 3 bases to trimming and J lost 0 bases; unmatched junction nucleotides: 2. Looked up from germline, CDR1 is SGHRS and CDR2 is YFSETQ. This CDR3 has 14 residues. In DNA form, the CDR3 reads TGCGCCAGCAGCTCGGGACAGCACCAAGAGACCCAGTACTTC. Residues: CASSSGQHQETQYF.

This chain connects TRBV20-1 to TRBJ2-1, with 7 bases that match TRBD2. This CDR3 region has 19 residues. Per the germline V gene, CDR1 is DFQATT and CDR2 is SNEGSKA (reference sequence). Trimming took 0 bases from V and 1 from J; bases not matched to a gene: 15. CDR3 sequence reads: CSARDPREDWVMSYNEQFF. CDR3 sequence (DNA): TGCAGTGCTAGAGATCCCCGGGAGGATTGGGTAATGTCCTACAATGAGCAGTTCTTC.

This chain connects TRBV13 to TRBJ1-3; D is perhaps TRBD1 (6 bases). V was shortened by 3 bases and J by 4 bases, with 19 bases between the two germline ends. CDR3 size: 17 residues. The V gene's germline CDR1 is PRHDT and CDR2 FYEKMQ (reference sequence). The CDR3 sequence is CASSLGGASLMGNTIYF. CDR3 nucleotides: TGTGCCAGCAGCTTGGGGGGCGCTTCCCTGATGGGAAACACCATATATTTT.

The chain joins TRBV6-2 or TRBV6-3 to TRBJ2-4; perhaps TRBD1 as D (6 bases). Germline assignment: CDR1 MNHEY and CDR2 SVGEGT. The V end was cut by 6 bases, the J end by 3 bases, with 12 bases between. This CDR3 is built from 14 residues. The CDR3 DNA follows: TGTGCCAGCAGGGCTACAGGGTTCAAAAACATTCAGTACTTC. It specifies CASRATGFKNIQYF.

This chain uses TRBV20-1 with TRBJ1-2; tentative D call: TRBD1 (6 bases). The CDR3 sequence is 16 residues long. V shed 6 bases and J shed 0 bases, with 20 bases lying between them. Looked up from germline, CDR1 is DFQATT and CDR2 is SNEGSKA (reference sequence). CDR3 region: CSARGGAGGTNYGYTF. CDR3 sequence (DNA): TGCAGTGCCCGCGGGGGGGCAGGTGGCACTAACTATGGCTACACCTTC.

This clonotype was counted at least ten times. The genes are TRBV6-5 and TRBJ2-7; 13 bases map to TRBD2. Germline CDR1 and CDR2: MNHEY and SVGAGI. The CDR3 spans 15 residues. Trimming cost V 6 bases and J 3 bases; bases outside gene matches: 5. The CDR3: CASRTGLAGIYEQYF. The DNA of the CDR3 is TGTGCCAGCAGGACGGGACTAGCGGGGATCTACGAGCAGTACTTC.

The chain links TRBV20-1 to TRBJ2-1; TRBD2 matches 7 bases. The tail of the sequence fits TRBJ2-7 better, so the J call may be wrong. Germline V gives CDR1 DFQATT, CDR2 SNEGSKA (reference sequence). The CDR3 has 15 amino acids. CDR3 protein: CSASGRGSSYNEQYF. The CDR3 DNA follows: TGCAGTGCTAGTGGCCGCGGGAGCTCCTACAATGAGCAGTACTTC.

The chain recombines TRBV10-3 with TRBJ2-7; D remains unclear. The CDR3 has 13 amino acids. V was trimmed by 2 bases and J by 0 bases, leaving 5 bases between them. Germline CDR1 reads ENHRY; CDR2 reads SYGVKD. Written as DNA, the CDR3 is TGTGCCATCAGTGAGGGTCGCTCCTACGAGCAGTACTTC. It encodes CAISEGRSYEQYF.

The chain is built from TRBV7-9 and TRBJ2-1, with a weak D call TRBD1 (5 bases). Per the germline V gene, CDR1 is SEHNR and CDR2 is FQNEAQ (reference sequence). CDR3 length: 17 amino acids. With 5 bases removed from V and 4 bases from J, the gap between germline ends came to 21 bases. This CDR3 is CASSPGQAKDPYNEQFF. DNA of the CDR3: TGTGCCAGCAGCCCAGGGCAGGCGAAGGACCCATACAATGAGCAGTTCTTC.

The chain recombines TRBV11-3 with TRBJ2-1; D gene unclear. The J call may be wrong; the DNA end is better matched by TRBJ2-7. The CDR3 runs 13 residues. The germline gives CDR1 SGHNT, CDR2 YENEEA. CDR3 region: CASSLGPGNEQYF. The CDR3 DNA follows: TGTGCCAGCAGCTTAGGTCCGGGCAATGAGCAGTACTTC.

The gene calls are TRBV2 and TRBJ1-1; D is unresolved. Trimming took off 5 bases at V and 4 bases at J, with 17 bases between the two ends. The CDR3 extends over 15 amino acids. The V gene's germline CDR1 is SNHLY and CDR2 FYNNEI. The DNA for the CDR3 is TGTGCCAGCAGTCCCCGCAGGCAAGGGATCACTGAAGCTTTCTTT. This sequence encodes CASSPRRQGITEAFF.

The V and J genes are TRBV6-1 and TRBJ1-1, with 7 bases identical to TRBD1. Trimming at V came to 2 bases and at J to 3 bases, leaving 12 bases not matched to a gene. CDR1 MNHNS and CDR2 SASEGT come from the germline V gene. This CDR3 region has 17 residues. The CDR3 loop reads CASSELGPTGDDTEAFF. CDR3 nucleotides: TGTGCCAGCAGTGAATTGGGCCCAACAGGGGATGACACTGAAGCTTTCTTT.

The chain is built from TRBV25-1 and TRBJ2-1; TRBD1 agrees at 9 bases. From germline, CDR1 is MGHDK and CDR2 SYGVNS. J was trimmed by 12 bases and V by 8 bases; bases with no gene match: 14. This CDR3 contains 14 residues. The CDR3 coding sequence is TGTGCCAGCGCGGGACAGGGACTGATGGGTGGGCAGTTCTTC. Its translation is CASAGQGLMGGQFF.

The V gene is TRBV18, the J gene TRBJ2-6; possible D gene TRBD1, 5 bases. The CDR3 has 16 residues. Trimming stripped 1 base from V and 3 bases from J, with 10 bases between. CDR1 and CDR2 from the germline V gene are KGHSH and LQKENI. CDR3 DNA sequence: TGTGCCAGCTCACCACAAGGGGTTGGTGGGGCCAACGTCCTGACTTTC. As protein: CASSPQGVGGANVLTF. The full variable domain, completed using reference TRBV18 and TRBJ2-6, is NAGVMQNPRHLVRRRGQEARLRCSPMKGHSHVYWYRQLPEEGLKFMVYLQKENIIDESGMPKERFSAEFPKEGPSILRIQQVVRGDSAAYFCASSPQGVGGANVLTFGAGSRLTVL.

This clonotype was observed a single time. V is TRBV28 and J is TRBJ2-1; tentative D call: TRBD2 (6 bases). Germline CDR1 MDHEN, CDR2 SYDVKM. The CDR3 loop spans 15 amino acids. Trimming pared 5 bases from V and 6 bases from J, leaving 17 bases between. DNA for the CDR3: TGTGCCAGCAGTCGCGGGGACTCTCCCGCCAATGAGCAGTTCTTC. Translation gives CASSRGDSPANEQFF.

This clonotype was recorded a few times. This chain connects TRBV7-9 to TRBJ2-1; no reliable D call. This CDR3 comprises 13 residues. CDR1 and CDR2 from the germline V gene are SEHNR and FQNEAQ (reference sequence). Trimming pared 10 bases from V and 2 bases from J, leaving 12 bases between. CDR3 in DNA: TGTGCCACCTTAGGCGAGCCCTACAATGAGCAGTTCTTC. Encoded protein: CATLGEPYNEQFF.

CDR3 region: CASSLDPTPETQYF. In nucleotides, the CDR3 is TGTGCCAGCAGTTTGGACCCAACCCCGGAGACCCAGTACTTC. The rearrangement joins TRBV28 to TRBJ2-5; D is ambiguous. Trimming shortened V by 3 bases and J by 5 bases, and 13 bases separated the two germline ends. This CDR3 is built from 14 residues. CDR1 and CDR2 (germline): MDHEN, SYDVKM.

This rearrangement joins TRBV12-3 or TRBV12-4 to TRBJ2-7, with 7 positions matching TRBD1. The CDR3 contains 15 residues. V was clipped by 5 bases and J by 5 bases; unmatched bases: 12. CDR3 coding DNA: TGTGCCAGCAGTCCTCGAGGGGGCACAATCGACGAGCAGTACTTC. Amino acid sequence: CASSPRGGTIDEQYF.

The V and J genes are TRBV25-1 and TRBJ2-1, with TRBD2 identical over 9 bases. Losses at the gene ends were 3 bases for V and 4 bases for J; bases not matched to a gene: 10. Germline V gives CDR1 MGHDK, CDR2 SYGVNS. This CDR3 is built from 17 residues. CDR3 region: CASSDNGGRGSYNEQFF. The CDR3, as DNA: TGTGCCAGCAGTGATAATGGCGGGAGGGGGTCTTACAATGAGCAGTTCTTC.

This clonotype was recorded only once. The V and J genes are TRBV7-2 and TRBJ2-5; D could derive from TRBD1 or TRBD2 (7 bases each). Germline V gene sequence: CDR1 SGHTA, CDR2 FQGNSA. Between the trimmed V and J ends, which lost 5 bases and 0 bases, there was a span of 13 bases. The CDR3 consists of 15 residues. The CDR3 bases are TGTGCCAGCAGCCCAGGGGGGGGAAACCAAGAGACCCAGTACTTC. It is translated as CASSPGGGNQETQYF.